This record concerns one TCR beta chain sequence. Its target is unknown. The DNA input per sorted-subset replicate PCR was about 0.2 ug, corresponding to some 30,000 T cell genomes. Produced via immunoSEQ multiplex PCR; TCRdb's table is partial and in-frame only. This sample yields 2.5 million or so clones, of which around nine tenths are seen a single time; more than 0.12% belongs to the top ten. The donor cohort consisted entirely of Caucasian adults residing in Nashville, Tennessee. These data come from a study of shared clonotypes between healthy human individuals. The germline V and J ends were trimmed by 4 bases and 5 bases, with 19 bases remaining between them. CDR1 is SNHLY, CDR2 FYNNEI, per germline. The CDR3 length is 16 residues. Findings and caveats of the study: The generation probabilities recorded for non-shared clonotypes fell below those of clonotypes shared by all four donors.

The clonotype comes from a man aged 18 to 29 in good health. Source material: naive CD4+ T cells sorted from blood. Specified subset: CD45RA+ positively selected. The chain couples TRBV2 to TRBJ2-3, with D possibly being TRBD2 (6 bases). In nucleotides, the CDR3 is TGTGCCAGCAGTGGCGGGAACTTGTGGGGGGTAGATACGCAGTATTTT. Translating it yields CASSGGNLWGVDTQYF.